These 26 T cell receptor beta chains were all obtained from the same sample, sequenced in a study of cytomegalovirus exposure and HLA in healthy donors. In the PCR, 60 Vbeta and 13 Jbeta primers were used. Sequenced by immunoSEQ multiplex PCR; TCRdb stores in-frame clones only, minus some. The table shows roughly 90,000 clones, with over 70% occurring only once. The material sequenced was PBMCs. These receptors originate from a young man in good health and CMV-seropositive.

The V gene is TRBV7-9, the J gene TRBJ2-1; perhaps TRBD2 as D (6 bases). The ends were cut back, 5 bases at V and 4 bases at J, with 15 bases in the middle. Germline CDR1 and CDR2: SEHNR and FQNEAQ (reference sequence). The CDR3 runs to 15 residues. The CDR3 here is CASSRPLGGYNEQFF. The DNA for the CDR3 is TGTGCCAGCAGCCGGCCCTTGGGGGGATACAATGAGCAGTTCTTC.

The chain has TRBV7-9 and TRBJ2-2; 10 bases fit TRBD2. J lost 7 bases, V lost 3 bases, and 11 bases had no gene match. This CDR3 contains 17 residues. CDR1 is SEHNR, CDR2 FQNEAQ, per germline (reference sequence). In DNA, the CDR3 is TGTGCCAGCAGCTTGTCACCGAGCGGGAGGGCCTTCGGGGAGCTGTTTTTT. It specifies CASSLSPSGRAFGELFF.

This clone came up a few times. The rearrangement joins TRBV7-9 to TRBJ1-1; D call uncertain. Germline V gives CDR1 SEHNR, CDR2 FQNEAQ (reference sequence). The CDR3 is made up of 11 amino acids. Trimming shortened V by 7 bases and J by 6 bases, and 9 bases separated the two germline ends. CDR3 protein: CASTLNAEAFF. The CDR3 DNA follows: TGTGCCAGCACCCTAAACGCTGAAGCTTTCTTT.

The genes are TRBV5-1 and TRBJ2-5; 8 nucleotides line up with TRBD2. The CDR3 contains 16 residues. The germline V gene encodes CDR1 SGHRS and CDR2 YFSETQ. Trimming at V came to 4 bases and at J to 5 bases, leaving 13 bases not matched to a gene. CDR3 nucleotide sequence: TGCGCCAGCAGCCCCGGGGGGGGCAGGGTTACGGAGACCCAGTACTTC. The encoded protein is CASSPGGGRVTETQYF.

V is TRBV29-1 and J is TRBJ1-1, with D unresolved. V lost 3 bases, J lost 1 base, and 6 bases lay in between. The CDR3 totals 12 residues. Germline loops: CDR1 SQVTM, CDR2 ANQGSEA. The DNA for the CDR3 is TGCAGCGTTGAGGCAGGGAACACTGAAGCTTTCTTT. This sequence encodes CSVEAGNTEAFF.

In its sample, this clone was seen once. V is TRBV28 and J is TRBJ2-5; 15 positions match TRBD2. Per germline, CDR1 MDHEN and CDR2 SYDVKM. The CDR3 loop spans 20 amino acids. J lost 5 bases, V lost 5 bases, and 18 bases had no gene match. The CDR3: CASSDPWSVGLAGGRETQYF. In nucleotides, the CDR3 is TGTGCCAGCAGTGACCCGTGGAGCGTGGGACTAGCGGGAGGAAGGGAGACCCAGTACTTC.

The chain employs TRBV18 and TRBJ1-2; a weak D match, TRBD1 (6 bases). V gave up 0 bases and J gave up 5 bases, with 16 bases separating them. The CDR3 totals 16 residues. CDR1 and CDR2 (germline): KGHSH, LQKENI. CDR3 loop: CASSPPGGGQRYGYTF. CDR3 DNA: TGTGCCAGCTCACCACCGGGCGGGGGGCAGAGGTATGGCTACACCTTC.

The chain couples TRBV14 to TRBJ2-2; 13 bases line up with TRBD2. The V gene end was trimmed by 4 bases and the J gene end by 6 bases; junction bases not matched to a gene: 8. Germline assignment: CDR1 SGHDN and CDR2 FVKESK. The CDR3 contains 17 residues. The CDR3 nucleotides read TGTGCCAGCAGCCTAACACTAGCGGGAGGGCTGGCCGGGGAGCTGTTTTTT. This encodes CASSLTLAGGLAGELFF.

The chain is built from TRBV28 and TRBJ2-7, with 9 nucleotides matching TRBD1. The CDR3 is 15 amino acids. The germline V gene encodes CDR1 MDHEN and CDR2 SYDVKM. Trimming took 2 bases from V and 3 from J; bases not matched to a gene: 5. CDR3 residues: CASSLGGTGFYEQYF. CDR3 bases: TGTGCCAGCAGTTTAGGGGGGACAGGGTTCTACGAGCAGTACTTC.

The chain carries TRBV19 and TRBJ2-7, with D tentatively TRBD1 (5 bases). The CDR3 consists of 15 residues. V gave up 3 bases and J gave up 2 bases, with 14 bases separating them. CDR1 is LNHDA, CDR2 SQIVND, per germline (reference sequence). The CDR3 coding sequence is TGTGCCAGTAGTATCGGCAGGGAAAGCGCCTACGAGCAGTACTTC. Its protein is CASSIGRESAYEQYF.

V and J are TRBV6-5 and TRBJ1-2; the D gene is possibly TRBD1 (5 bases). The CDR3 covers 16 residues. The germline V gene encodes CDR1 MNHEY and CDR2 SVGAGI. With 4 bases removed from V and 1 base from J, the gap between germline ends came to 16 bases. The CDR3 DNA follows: TGTGCCAGCAGTTTTTCCCGCGGGGGGAATAACTATGGCTACACCTTC. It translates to CASSFSRGGNNYGYTF.

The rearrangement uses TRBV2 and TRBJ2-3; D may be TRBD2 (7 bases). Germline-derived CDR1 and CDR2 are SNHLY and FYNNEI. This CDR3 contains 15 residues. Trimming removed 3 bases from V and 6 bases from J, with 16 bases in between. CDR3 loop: CASSEGRGPLDTQYF. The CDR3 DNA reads TGTGCCAGCAGTGAGGGGCGGGGGCCCCTGGATACGCAGTATTTT.

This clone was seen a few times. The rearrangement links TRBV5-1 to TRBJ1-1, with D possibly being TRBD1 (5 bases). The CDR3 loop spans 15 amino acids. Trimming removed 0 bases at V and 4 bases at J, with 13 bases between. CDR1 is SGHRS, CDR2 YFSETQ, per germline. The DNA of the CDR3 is TGCGCCAGCAGCTTGGGAGCGGGACGGGGCACTGAAGCTTTCTTT. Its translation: CASSLGAGRGTEAFF.

The CDR3 DNA is TGTGCCAGCAGTTACTCGAATGGGGATAGGAGGACTGAAGCTTTCTTT. It yields the protein CASSYSNGDRRTEAFF. This chain links TRBV6-5 with TRBJ1-1; D gene unclear. The CDR3 loop spans 16 amino acids. Germline V gives CDR1 MNHEY, CDR2 SVGAGI. The V and J ends lost 0 bases and 5 bases respectively, with 16 bases between them.

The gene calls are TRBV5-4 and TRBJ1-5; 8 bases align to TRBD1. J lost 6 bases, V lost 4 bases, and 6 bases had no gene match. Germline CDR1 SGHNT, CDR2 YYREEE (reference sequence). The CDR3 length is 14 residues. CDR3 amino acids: CASSTGQGGQPQHF. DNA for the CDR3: TGTGCCAGCAGCACCGGACAGGGCGGTCAGCCCCAGCATTTT.

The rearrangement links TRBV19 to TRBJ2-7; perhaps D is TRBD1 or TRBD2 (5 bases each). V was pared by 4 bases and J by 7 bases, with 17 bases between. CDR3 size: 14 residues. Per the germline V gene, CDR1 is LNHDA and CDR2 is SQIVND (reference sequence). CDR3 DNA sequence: TGTGCCAGTAGTAAAGAGGGCAGGGCTCGGGAGCAGTACTTC. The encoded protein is CASSKEGRAREQYF. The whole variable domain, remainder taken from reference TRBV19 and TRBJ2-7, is DGGITQSPKYLFRKEGQNVTLSCEQNLNHDAMYWYRQDPGQGLRLIYYSQIVNDFQKGDIAEGYSVSREKKESFPLTVTSAQKNPTAFYLCASSKEGRAREQYFGPGTRLTVT.

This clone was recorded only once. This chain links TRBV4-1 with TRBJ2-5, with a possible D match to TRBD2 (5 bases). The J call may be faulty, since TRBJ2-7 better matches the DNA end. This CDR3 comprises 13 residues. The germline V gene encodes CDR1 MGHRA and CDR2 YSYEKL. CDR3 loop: CASSQGPGNEQYF. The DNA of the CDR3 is TGCGCCAGCAGCCAAGGGCCGGGAAACGAGCAGTACTTC.

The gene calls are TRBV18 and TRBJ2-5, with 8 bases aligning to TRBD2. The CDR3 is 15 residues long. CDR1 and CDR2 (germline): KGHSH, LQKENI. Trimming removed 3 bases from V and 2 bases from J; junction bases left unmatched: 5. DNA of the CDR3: TGTGCCAGCTCACCCGAGCGGGGGTTACAAGAGACCCAGTACTTC. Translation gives CASSPERGLQETQYF.

Written as DNA, the CDR3 is TGTGCCAGCCCCTTACCGGGACAGGGGGCGAAGAACTATGGCTACACCTTC. This encodes CASPLPGQGAKNYGYTF. The chain has TRBV25-1 and TRBJ1-2; TRBD1 matches at 12 bases. Germline assignment: CDR1 MGHDK and CDR2 SYGVNS. Trimming cost V 8 bases and J 2 bases; bases outside gene matches: 12. CDR3 length equals 17 residues.

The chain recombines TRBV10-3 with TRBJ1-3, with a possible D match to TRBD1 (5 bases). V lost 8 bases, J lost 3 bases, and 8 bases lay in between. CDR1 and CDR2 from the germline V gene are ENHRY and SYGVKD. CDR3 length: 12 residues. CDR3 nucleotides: TGTGCCATCGGGGGGGATGGAAACACCATATATTTT. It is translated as CAIGGDGNTIYF.

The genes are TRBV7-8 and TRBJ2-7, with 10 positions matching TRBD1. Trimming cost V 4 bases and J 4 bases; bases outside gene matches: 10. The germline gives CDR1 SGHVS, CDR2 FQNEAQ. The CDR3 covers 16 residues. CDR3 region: CASSWTGTGAIYEQYF. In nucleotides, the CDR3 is TGTGCCAGCAGCTGGACCGGGACAGGGGCGATATACGAGCAGTACTTC.

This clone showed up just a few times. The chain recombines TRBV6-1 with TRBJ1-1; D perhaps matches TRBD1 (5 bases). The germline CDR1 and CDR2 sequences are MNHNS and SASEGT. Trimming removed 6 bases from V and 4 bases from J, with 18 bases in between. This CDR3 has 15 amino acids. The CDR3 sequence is CASRKFREEGTEAFF. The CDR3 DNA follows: TGTGCCAGCAGGAAATTCAGGGAGGAGGGCACTGAAGCTTTCTTT.

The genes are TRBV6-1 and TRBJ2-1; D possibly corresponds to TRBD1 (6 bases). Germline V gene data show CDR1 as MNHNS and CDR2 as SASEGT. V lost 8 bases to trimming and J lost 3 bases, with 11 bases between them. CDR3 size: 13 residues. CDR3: CASGQSDYNEQFF. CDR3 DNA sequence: TGTGCCAGCGGACAGTCAGACTACAATGAGCAGTTCTTC.

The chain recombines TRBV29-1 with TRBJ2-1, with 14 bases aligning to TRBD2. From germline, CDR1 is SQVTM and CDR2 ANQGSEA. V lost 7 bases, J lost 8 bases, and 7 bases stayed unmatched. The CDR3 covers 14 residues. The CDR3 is CSAQGLAGAHEQFF. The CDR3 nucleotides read TGCAGCGCCCAGGGACTAGCGGGAGCCCATGAGCAGTTCTTC.

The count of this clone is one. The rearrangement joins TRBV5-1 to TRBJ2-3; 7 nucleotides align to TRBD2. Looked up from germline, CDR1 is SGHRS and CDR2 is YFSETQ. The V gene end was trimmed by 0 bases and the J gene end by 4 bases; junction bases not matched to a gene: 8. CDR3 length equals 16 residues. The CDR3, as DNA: TGCGCCAGCAGCTTGGTTTTCCGCGGGGGACCAGATACGCAGTATTTT. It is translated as CASSLVFRGGPDTQYF.

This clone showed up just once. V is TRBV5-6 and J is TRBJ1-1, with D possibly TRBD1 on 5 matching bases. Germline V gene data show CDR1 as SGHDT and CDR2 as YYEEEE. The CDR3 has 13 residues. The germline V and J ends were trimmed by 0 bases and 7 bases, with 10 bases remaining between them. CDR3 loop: CASSLERRGEAFF. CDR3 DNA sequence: TGTGCCAGCAGCTTGGAAAGGAGGGGTGAAGCTTTCTTT.